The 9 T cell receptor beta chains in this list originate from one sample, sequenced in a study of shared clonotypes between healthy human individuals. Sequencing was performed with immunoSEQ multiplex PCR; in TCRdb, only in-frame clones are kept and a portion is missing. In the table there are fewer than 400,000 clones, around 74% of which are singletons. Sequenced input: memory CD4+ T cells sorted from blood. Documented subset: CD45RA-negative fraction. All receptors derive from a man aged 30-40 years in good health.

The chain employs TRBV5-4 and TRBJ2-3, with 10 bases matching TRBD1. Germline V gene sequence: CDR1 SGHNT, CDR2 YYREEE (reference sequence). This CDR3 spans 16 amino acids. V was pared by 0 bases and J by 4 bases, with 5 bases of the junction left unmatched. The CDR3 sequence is CASSLGQGAQADTQYF. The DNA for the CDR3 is TGTGCCAGCAGCTTGGGACAGGGGGCGCAGGCAGATACGCAGTATTTT.

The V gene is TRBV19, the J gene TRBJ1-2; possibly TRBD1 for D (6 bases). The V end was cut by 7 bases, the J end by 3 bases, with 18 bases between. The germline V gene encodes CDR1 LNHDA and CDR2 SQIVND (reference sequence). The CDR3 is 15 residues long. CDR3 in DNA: TGTGCCAGTACCCCGACAGGCCCCAGGGACTATGGCTACACCTTC. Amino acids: CASTPTGPRDYGYTF.

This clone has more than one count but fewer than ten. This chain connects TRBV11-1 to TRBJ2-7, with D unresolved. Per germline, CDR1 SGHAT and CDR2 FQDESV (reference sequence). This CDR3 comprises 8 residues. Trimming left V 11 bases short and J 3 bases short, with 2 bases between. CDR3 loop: CAGYEQYF. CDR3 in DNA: TGTGCCGGCTACGAGCAGTACTTC.

The CDR3 here is CASSQRQGEYNTIYF. The CDR3 DNA follows: TGTGCCAGCTCACAACGACAGGGAGAGTACAACACCATATATTTT. J is TRBJ1-3 and V is TRBV18; 7 positions match TRBD1. The germline V gene encodes CDR1 KGHSH and CDR2 LQKENI. This CDR3 spans 15 amino acids. Losses at the gene ends were 4 bases for V and 7 bases for J; bases not matched to a gene: 10.

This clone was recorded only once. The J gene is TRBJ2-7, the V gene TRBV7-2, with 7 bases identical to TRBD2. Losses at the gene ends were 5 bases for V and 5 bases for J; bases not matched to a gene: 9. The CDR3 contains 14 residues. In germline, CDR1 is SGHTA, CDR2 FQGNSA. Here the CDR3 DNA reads TGTGCCAGCAGCCCAAGCGGACTAGTCCACGAGCAGTACTTC. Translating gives CASSPSGLVHEQYF.

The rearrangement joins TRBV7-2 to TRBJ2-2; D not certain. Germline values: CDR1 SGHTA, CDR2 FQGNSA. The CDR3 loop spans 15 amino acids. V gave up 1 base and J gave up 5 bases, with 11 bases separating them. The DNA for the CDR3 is TGTGCCAGCAGCTTAGAGGCCCGAACTACCGGGGAGCTGTTTTTT. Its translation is CASSLEARTTGELFF. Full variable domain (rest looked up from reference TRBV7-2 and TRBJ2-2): GAGVSQSPSNKVTEKGKDVELRCDPISGHTALYWYRQSLGQGLEFLIYFQGNSAPDKSGLPSDRFSAERTGGSVSTLTIQRTQQEDSAVYLCASSLEARTTGELFFGEGSRLTVL.

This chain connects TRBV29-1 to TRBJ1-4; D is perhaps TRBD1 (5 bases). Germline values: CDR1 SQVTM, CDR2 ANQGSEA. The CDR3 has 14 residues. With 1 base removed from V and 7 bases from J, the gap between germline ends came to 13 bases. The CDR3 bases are TGCAGCGTTGAAGGGCCGCCTGGGGGTGAAAAACTGTTTTTT. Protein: CSVEGPPGGEKLFF.

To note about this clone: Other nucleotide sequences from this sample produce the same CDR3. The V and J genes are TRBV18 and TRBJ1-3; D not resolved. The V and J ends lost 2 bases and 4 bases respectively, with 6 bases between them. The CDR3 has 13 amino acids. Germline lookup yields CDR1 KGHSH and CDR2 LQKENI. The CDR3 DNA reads TGTGCCAGCTCACCAGGGTCCGGAAACACCATATATTTT. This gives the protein CASSPGSGNTIYF.

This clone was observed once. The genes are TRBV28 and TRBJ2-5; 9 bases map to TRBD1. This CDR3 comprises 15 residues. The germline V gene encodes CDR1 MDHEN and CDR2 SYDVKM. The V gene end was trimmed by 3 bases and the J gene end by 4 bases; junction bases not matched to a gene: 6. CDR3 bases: TGTGCCAGCAGTTTCTTGGACAGGGGACGAGAGACCCAGTACTTC. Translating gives CASSFLDRGRETQYF.